This is a list of T cell receptor beta chains from one sample in a study of control samples from healthy donors and cancer patients. The repertoire was sequenced with immunoSEQ multiplex PCR; TCRdb's copy has only in-frame clones and lacks some. This table holds 55,000 to 70,000 clones, 90% found once. The sequenced sample was PBMCs. These receptors originate from a man in his sixties with colorectal cancer. CDR3s leave out the opening cysteine and the closing phenylalanine or tryptophan. Not all rows give a size; the values are once, few, many and, for expanded clones, a class.

.	TRBV28	TRBJ2-1	ASRPLTGHEQF
.	TRBV6-1	TRBJ1-6	ASIDRVGSYNSPLH
.	TRBV27	TRBJ2-7	ASSPLAGGHTYEQY
.	TRBV5-4	TRBJ2-7	ASSLLAGGIYEQY
.	TRBV27	TRBJ2-1	ASSLWGGEQF
.	TRBV6-5	TRBJ2-2	ASTPRQGYTGELF
.	TRBV11-2	TRBJ2-1	ASSLVGLANEQF
few	TRBV9	TRBJ2-5	ASSVGGLAKGETQY
once	TRBV18	TRBJ1-1	ASSPRLQRDTEAF
.	TRBV6-5	TRBJ2-7	ASSRGYEQY